This T cell receptor beta chain was found in a study of CD8 T cells in ankylosing spondylitis. Whole-study findings and limits: Seemingly distinctive of ankylosing spondylitis blood was a TCR beta motif formed by eight highly homologous variants.

Quantitative barcoded 5'-RACE was used to prepare TCR beta libraries. TCRdb reprocessed the 5' RACE reads with MiXCR, giving one entry per CDR3 protein. Among around 32,000 distinct CDR3 sequences listed, about 7% were seen once. This CDR3 has 16 amino acids. Germline assignment: CDR1 SEHNR and CDR2 FQNEAQ (reference sequence). V dropped 1 base and J dropped 0 bases, with 13 bases sitting between them. Concerning this clonotype itself: The antigen is undetermined.

The sequencing sample was made of blood, either unsorted or a sorted T cell fraction (not recorded which). The source is a male donor with ankylosing spondylitis or in good health (not recorded which). V is TRBV7-9 and J is TRBJ2-7; D possibly corresponds to TRBD1 (6 bases). CDR3 in DNA: TGTGCCAGCAGCTTAGGTTGGGGGACAAGCTCCTACGAGCAGTACTTC. This encodes CASSLGWGTSSYEQYF.